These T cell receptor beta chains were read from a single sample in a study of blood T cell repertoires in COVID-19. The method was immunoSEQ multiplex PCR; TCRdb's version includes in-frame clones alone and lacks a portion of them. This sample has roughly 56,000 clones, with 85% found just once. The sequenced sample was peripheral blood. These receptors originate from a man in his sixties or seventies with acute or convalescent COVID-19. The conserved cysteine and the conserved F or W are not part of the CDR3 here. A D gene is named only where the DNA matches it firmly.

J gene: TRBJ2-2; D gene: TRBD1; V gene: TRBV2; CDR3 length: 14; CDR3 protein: ASSPEPGQYTGELF
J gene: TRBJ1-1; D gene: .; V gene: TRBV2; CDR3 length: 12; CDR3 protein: ASMREGLVPEAF
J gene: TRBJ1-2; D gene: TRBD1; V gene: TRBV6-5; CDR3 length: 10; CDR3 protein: ATADRNYGYT
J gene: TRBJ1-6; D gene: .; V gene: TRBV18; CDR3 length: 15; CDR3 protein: ASSRAGDSSYNSPLH
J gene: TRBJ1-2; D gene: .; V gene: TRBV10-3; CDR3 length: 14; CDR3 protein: AISESGTAGNYGYT
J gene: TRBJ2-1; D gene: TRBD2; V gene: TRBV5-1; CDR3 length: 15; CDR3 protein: ASSSPEGSGSYNEQF
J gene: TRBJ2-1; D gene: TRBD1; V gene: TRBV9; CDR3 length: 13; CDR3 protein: ASSVGQGSYNEQF
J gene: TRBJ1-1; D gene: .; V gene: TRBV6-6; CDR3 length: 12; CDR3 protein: ASREQSVNTEAF
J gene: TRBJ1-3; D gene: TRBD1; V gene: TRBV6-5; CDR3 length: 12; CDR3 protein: ASSQRQGGDTIY
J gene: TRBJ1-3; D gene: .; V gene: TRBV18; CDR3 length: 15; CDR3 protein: ASSPFGEAPVGNTIY
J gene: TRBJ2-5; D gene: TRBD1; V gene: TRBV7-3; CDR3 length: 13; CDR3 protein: ASSLQTGGEETQY
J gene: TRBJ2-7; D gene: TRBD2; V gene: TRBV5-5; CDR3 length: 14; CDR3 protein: ASSRQLAGDSYEQY
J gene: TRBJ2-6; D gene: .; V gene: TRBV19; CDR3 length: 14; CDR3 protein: ASSIIQGTGANVLT
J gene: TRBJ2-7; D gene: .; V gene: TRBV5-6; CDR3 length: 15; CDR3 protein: ASSLYMQGRNSYEQY
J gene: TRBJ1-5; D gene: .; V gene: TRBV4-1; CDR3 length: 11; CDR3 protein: ASSPLQGQPQH
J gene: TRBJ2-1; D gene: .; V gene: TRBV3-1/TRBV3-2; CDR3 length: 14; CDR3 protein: ASSQAVASFSNEQF
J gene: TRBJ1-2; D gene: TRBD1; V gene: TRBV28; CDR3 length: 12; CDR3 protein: ASSNSGGPYGYT
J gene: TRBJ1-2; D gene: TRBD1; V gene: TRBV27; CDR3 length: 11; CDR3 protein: ASRERQGYGYT
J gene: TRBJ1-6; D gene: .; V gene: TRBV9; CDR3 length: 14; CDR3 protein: ASSVGPSSYNSPLH
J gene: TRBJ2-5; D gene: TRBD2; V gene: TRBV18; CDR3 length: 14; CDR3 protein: ASSGVAGAEQEAQY
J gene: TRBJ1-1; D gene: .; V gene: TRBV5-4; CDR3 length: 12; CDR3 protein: ASSPDRSNTEAF
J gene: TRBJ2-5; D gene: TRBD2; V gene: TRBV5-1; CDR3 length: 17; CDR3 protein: ASSPRLGASGGFQETQY
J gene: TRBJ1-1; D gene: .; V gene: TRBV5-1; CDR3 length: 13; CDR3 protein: ASSLGQGHVPEAF
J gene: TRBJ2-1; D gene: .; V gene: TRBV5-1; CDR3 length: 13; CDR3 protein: ASSLQTSSYNEQF
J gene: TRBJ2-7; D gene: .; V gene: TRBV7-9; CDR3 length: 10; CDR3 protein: ASSSGTYEQY
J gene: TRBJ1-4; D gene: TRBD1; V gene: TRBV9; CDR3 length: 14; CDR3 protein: ASSVAQGQGGEKLF
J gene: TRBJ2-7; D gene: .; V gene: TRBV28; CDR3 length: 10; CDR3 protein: ASRSTGGEQY
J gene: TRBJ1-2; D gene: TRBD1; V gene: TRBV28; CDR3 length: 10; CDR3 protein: ASSETGEGYT
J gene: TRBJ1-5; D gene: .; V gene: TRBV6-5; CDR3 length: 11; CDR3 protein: ASSYVQDQPQH
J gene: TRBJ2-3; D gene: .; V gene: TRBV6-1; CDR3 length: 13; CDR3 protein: ASSELLAEADTQY
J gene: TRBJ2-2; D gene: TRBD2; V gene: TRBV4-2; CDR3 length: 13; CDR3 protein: ASSLTSGNTGELF
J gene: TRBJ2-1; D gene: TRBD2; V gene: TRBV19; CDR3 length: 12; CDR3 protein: ASSALAGGHEQF
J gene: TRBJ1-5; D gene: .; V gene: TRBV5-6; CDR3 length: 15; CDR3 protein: ASSTLKETGVNQPQH
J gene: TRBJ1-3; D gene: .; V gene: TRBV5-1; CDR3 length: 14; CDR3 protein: ASSLQSHSAGNTIY
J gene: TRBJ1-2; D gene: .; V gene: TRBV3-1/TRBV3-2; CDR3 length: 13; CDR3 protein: ASSQDHRERYGYT
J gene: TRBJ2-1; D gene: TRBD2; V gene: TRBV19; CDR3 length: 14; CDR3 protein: ASTLRKRGEYNEQF
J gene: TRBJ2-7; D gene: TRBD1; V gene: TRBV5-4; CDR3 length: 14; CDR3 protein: ASSPGDRGFLGEQY
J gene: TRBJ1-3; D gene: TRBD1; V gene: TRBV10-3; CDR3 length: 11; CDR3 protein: ATSGTAGNTIY
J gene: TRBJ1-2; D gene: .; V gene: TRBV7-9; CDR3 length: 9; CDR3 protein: ASSLGDGYT
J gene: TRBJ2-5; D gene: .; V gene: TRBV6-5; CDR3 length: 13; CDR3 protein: ASSARSQYQETQY
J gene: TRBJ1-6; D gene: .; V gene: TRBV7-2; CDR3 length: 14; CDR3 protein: ASSSATQGSNSPLH
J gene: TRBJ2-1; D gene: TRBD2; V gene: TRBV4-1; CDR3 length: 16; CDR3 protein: ASSQWSGLAGSYNEQF
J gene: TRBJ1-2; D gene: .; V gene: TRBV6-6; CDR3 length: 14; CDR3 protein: ASSSQDRAPGYGYT
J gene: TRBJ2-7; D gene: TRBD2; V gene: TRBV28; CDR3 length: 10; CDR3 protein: ASRRGRDEQY
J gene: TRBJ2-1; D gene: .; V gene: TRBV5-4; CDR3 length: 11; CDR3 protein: ASSLGALNEQF